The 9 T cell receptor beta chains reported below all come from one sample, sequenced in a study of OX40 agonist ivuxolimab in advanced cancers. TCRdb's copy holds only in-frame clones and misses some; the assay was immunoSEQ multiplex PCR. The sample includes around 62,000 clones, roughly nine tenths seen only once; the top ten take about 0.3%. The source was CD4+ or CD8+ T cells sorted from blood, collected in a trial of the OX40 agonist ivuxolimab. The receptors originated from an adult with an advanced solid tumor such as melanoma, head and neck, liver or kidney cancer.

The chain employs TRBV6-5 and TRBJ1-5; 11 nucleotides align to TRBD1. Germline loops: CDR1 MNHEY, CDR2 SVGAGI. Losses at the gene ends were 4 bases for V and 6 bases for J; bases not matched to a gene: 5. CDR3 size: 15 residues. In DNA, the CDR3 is TGTGCCAGCAGTTCCGGGACAGGGGGAATTCAGCCCCAGCATTTT. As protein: CASSSGTGGIQPQHF.

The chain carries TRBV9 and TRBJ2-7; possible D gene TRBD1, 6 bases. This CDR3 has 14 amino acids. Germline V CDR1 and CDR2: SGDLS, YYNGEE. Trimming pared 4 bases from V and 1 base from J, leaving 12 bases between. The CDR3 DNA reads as TGTGCCAGCAGCCCGAGGACAGCTTCCTACGAGCAGTACTTC. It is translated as CASSPRTASYEQYF.

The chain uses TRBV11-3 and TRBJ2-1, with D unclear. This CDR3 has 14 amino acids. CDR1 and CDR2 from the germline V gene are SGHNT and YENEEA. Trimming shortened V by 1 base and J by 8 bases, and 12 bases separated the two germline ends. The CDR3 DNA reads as TGTGCCAGCAGCTTAGGAGTTAGTAGTGATGAGCAGTTCTTC. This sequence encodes CASSLGVSSDEQFF.

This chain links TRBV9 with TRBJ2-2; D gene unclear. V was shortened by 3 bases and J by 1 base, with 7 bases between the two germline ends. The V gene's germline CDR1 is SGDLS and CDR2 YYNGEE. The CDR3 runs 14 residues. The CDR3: CASSASLNTGELFF. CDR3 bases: TGTGCCAGCAGCGCCTCCTTGAACACCGGGGAGCTGTTTTTT.

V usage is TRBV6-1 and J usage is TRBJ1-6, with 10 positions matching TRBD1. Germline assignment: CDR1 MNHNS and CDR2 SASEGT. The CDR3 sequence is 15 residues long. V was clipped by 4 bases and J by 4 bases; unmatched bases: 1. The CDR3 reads CASSGTGGYNSPLHF. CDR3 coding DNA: TGTGCCAGCAGTGGGACAGGGGGATATAATTCACCCCTCCACTTT.

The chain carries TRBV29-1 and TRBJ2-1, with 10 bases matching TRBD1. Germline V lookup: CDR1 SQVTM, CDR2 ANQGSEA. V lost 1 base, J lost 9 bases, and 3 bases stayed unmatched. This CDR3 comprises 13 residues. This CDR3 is CSVEGQGAIEQFF. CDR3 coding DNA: TGCAGCGTTGAAGGACAGGGGGCGATTGAGCAGTTCTTC.

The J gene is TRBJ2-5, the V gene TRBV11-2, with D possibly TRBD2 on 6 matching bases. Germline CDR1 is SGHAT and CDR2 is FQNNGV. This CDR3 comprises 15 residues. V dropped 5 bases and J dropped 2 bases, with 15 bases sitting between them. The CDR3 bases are TGTGCCAGCAGCGCCGGAACTAGCAGACAAGAGACCCAGTACTTC. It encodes CASSAGTSRQETQYF.

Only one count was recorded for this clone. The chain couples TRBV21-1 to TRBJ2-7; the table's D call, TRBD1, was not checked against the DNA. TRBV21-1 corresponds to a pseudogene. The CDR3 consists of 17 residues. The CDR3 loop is CASSKALQTGAPYEQYF. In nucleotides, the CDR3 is TGTGCCAGCAGCAAAGCGCTTCAGACAGGGGCCCCCTACGAGCAGTACTTC.

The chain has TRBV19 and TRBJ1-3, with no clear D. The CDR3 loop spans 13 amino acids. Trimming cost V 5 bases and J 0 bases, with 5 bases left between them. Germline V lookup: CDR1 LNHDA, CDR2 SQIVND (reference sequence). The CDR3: CASSESSGNTIYF. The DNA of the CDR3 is TGTGCCAGTAGTGAGAGCTCTGGAAACACCATATATTTT.